This TCR beta chain was captured in a study of lung T cells in sarcoidosis with Löfgren's syndrome. Looking at the study overall: In sarcoidosis, CD4+ T cells accumulate in bronchoalveolar lavage fluid.

This clonotype has a handful of counts. Its antigen is still unknown. Study-level findings and limits: Multiple Löfgren's syndrome patients reportedly shared TRAV12-1 and TRBV2 CDR3 motifs, suggesting public CD4+ TCRs. TRAV12-1 and TRBV2 were reportedly most expanded in Löfgren's patients.

Each CDR3 protein is one row after TCRdb ran MiXCR on the reads. The table records more than 8,500 distinct CDR3 sequences, roughly 21% of them present only once. The CDR3 is 13 residues long. Deletions cut 2 bases from V and 9 bases from J, with 14 bases between. The germline V gene has CDR1 SGHTA and CDR2 FQGNSA. Sequenced sample: CD4+ T cells from bronchoalveolar lavage fluid. This clonotype was sampled from a human donor with sarcoidosis (Löfgren's syndrome or another form), or a control subject (not recorded which). The chain couples TRBV7-2 to TRBJ2-7; possibly TRBD1 for D (6 bases). The CDR3: CASSLRSGDGQYF. CDR3 coding DNA: TGTGCCAGCAGCTTAAGGTCAGGGGACGGGCAGTACTTC.